These 3 T cell receptor beta chains originate from one sample sequenced in a study of cytomegalovirus exposure and HLA in healthy donors. The PCR employed 60 Vbeta primers together with 13 Jbeta primers. Sequencing used immunoSEQ multiplex PCR; TCRdb keeps in-frame clones, though not all of them. The sample lists 100,000 or so clones, around 77% occurring once. Sequencing used PBMCs. The receptors come from a man aged 30 to 39 in good health and CMV-seronegative.

With respect to this clone: At one of its ends the junction is not consistent with the germline gene, which may arise from a read error. The chain carries TRBV5-8 and TRBJ2-7; TRBD1 might be the D (5 bases). Germline CDR1 reads SGHTS; CDR2 reads YDEGEE. The CDR3 loop spans 11 amino acids. CDR3 coding DNA: TGTGCCAGCAGCTGGAGCCTTCTAGACAGATTC. Protein product: CASSWSLLDRF.

This chain links TRBV10-2 with TRBJ1-5, with a possible D match to TRBD1 (6 bases). The germline CDR1 and CDR2 sequences are WSHSY and SAAADI. The CDR3 runs 13 residues. V was pared by 7 bases and J by 3 bases, with 10 bases between. CDR3 loop: CASTGQHNQPQHF. CDR3 DNA sequence: TGCGCCAGCACCGGACAGCACAATCAGCCCCAGCATTTT.

This clone appeared a single time. The CDR3 protein is CASSEEGRINEKLFF. For the CDR3, the DNA is TGCGCCAGCAGCGAGGAGGGGCGGATTAATGAAAAACTGTTTTTT. V usage is TRBV5-1 and J usage is TRBJ1-4, with D possibly being TRBD1 (5 bases). Trimming pared 4 bases from V and 4 bases from J, leaving 14 bases between. This CDR3 region has 15 residues. The germline V gene has CDR1 SGHRS and CDR2 YFSETQ.